This T cell receptor beta chain was sequenced during a study of blood T cell repertoires in COVID-19. Germline CDR1 is SGDLS and CDR2 is YYNGEE. The CDR3 runs to 13 residues. V lost 0 bases to trimming and J lost 5 bases, with 8 bases between them. In the authors' methods: Amplification from reference gene primers served as the basis for estimated nucleated cell counts. TCRdb's table, derived via immunoSEQ multiplex PCR, lists solely in-frame clones and lacks some. For V, J and clone size, that table is used; D and trimming come from the DNA. Of 70,000 to 100,000 clones in the sample, approximately 90% were seen once.

The source of this sequence is an older woman with COVID-19, enrolled during active disease. Sequenced: peripheral blood. The genes are TRBV9 and TRBJ2-5; no clear D. CDR3 sequence reads: CASSVAAGETQYF. CDR3 sequence (DNA): TGTGCCAGCAGCGTAGCGGCCGGGGAGACCCAGTACTTC.